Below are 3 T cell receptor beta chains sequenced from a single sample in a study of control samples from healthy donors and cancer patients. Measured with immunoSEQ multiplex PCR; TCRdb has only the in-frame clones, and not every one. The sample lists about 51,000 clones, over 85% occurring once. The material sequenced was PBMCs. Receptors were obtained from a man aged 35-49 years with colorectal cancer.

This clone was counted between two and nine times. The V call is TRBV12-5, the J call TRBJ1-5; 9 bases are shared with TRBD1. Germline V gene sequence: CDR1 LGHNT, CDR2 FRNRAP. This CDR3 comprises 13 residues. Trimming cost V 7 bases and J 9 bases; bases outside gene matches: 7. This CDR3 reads CASAGTGWLPQHF. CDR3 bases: TGTGCTAGTGCCGGGACAGGGTGGCTGCCCCAGCATTTT.

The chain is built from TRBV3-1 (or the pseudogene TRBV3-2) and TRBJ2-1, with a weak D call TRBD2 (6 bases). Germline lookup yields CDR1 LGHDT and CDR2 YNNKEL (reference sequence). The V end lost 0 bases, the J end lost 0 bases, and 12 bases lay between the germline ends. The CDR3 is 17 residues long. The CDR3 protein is CASSQERTGLSYNEQFF. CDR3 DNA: TGTGCCAGCAGCCAAGAGAGAACGGGACTCTCCTACAATGAGCAGTTCTTC.

The CDR3 region has the DNA TGTGCCAGCTCACCGGGACGCCGGGAGACCCAGTACTTC. It is translated as CASSPGRRETQYF. The chain has TRBV18 and TRBJ2-5; the D call may be TRBD1 or TRBD2 (5 bases each). Looked up from germline, CDR1 is KGHSH and CDR2 is LQKENI. Trimming took off 3 bases at V and 5 bases at J, with 10 bases between the two ends. CDR3 length: 13 residues.